These 8 T cell receptor beta chains share one sample of origin, sequenced in a study of OX40 agonist ivuxolimab in advanced cancers. Only in-frame clones appear in the TCRdb table, and some are missing; sequencing was by immunoSEQ multiplex PCR. The sample has about 20,000 clones, under 90% seen once. The sequenced sample was CD4+ or CD8+ T cells sorted from blood, obtained in a trial of the OX40 agonist ivuxolimab. The receptor set was obtained from an adult with an advanced solid tumor such as melanoma, head and neck, liver or kidney cancer.

The chain joins TRBV15 to TRBJ2-3; D is perhaps TRBD2 (6 bases). Germline values: CDR1 LNHNV, CDR2 YYDKDF (reference sequence). The CDR3 has 16 residues. Deletions cut 4 bases from V and 6 bases from J, with 20 bases between. The CDR3 spells CATSTDRWTTGDTQYF. The DNA for the CDR3 is TGTGCCACCAGCACTGATAGGTGGACTACCGGTGATACGCAGTATTTT.

The chain links TRBV20-1 to TRBJ1-2; D not certain. With 0 bases removed from V and 8 bases from J, the gap between germline ends came to 7 bases. Germline V CDR1 and CDR2: DFQATT, SNEGSKA (reference sequence). There are 11 residues in the CDR3. The CDR3, as DNA: TGCAGTGCTAGAGATCTCCTCGGCTACACCTTC. This translates into CSARDLLGYTF.

The rearrangement joins TRBV13 to TRBJ2-3, with D maybe TRBD2 (5 bases). This CDR3 has 15 amino acids. The ends were cut back, 5 bases at V and 4 bases at J, with 16 bases in the middle. CDR1 and CDR2 (germline): PRHDT, FYEKMQ (reference sequence). The CDR3: CASSRTSGLADTQYF. The CDR3 bases are TGTGCCAGCAGCCGGACTTCGGGCCTCGCAGATACGCAGTATTTT.

V and J are TRBV11-1 and TRBJ1-2; D is undetermined. V was pared by 5 bases and J by 3 bases, with 7 bases between. Germline-derived CDR1 and CDR2 are SGHAT and FQDESV (reference sequence). The CDR3 runs to 12 residues. The CDR3 DNA reads TGTGCCAGCAGCCCGCAATACTATGGCTACACCTTC. It is translated as CASSPQYYGYTF.

The chain is built from TRBV6-6 and TRBJ1-2; no reliable D call. The V gene's germline CDR1 is MNHNY and CDR2 SVGAGI (reference sequence). Trimming took 4 bases from V and 2 from J, leaving 11 bases between them. The CDR3 runs 14 residues. CDR3 region: CASSSPVRNYGYTF. CDR3 nucleotides: TGTGCCAGCAGTTCCCCTGTACGCAACTATGGCTACACCTTC.

The chain employs TRBV6-1 and TRBJ1-1; no reliable D call. Germline lookup yields CDR1 MNHNS and CDR2 SASEGT. The germline V and J ends were trimmed by 7 bases and 0 bases, with 6 bases remaining between them. This CDR3 is 12 amino acids long. CDR3 loop: CASTRVNTEAFF. The CDR3 region has the DNA TGTGCCAGCACGCGTGTGAACACTGAAGCTTTCTTT.

The chain employs TRBV6-6 and TRBJ1-1, with D tentatively TRBD1 (5 bases). V was trimmed by 3 bases and J by 1 base, leaving 9 bases between them. This CDR3 comprises 14 residues. From germline, CDR1 is MNHNY and CDR2 SVGAGI (reference sequence). The CDR3 loop reads CASSYLQGNTEAFF. The DNA for the CDR3 is TGTGCCAGCAGTTATCTTCAGGGGAACACTGAAGCTTTCTTT.

The chain joins TRBV10-3 to TRBJ2-2, with a weak D call TRBD1 (5 bases). The V end lost 4 bases, the J end lost 6 bases, and 18 bases lay between the germline ends. This CDR3 is built from 16 residues. Germline loops: CDR1 ENHRY, CDR2 SYGVKD. CDR3 sequence: CAISGTRGKDPGELFF. The CDR3 coding sequence is TGTGCCATCAGTGGGACAAGGGGCAAGGACCCCGGGGAGCTGTTTTTT.